This note documents a single T cell receptor (beta chain) sequence. Its target is unknown. At one of its ends the junction is not consistent with the germline gene, which may arise from a read error. This record comes from a study of blood T cells in healthy people across ages. The overall study: When template switching was applied, about one barcoded beta molecule was captured per two T cells.

The study, taken as a whole, reports: Samples with more naive T cells showed higher observed beta diversity.

Samples each had at least 5.5 micrograms of total RNA extracted. The authors ran a second PCR of about 7 to 12 cycles using a sample-barcoded 5' primer and a J-beta primer mix. A template-switch adaptor with 12 random nucleotides tagged each cDNA molecule. TCRdb re-called the 5' RACE reads with MiXCR, one entry per CDR3 protein. The table shows some 710,000 distinct CDR3 sequences, with about 24% occurring only once. Per the germline V gene, CDR1 is MGHRA and CDR2 is YSYEKL. The CDR3 has 16 residues. The source material was blood. The receptor was isolated from a man aged 65-85 years in good health. The chain recombines TRBV4-1 with TRBJ2-1, with 7 bases that match TRBD2. Here the CDR3 reads CASSQEWGGGNNGQFF. The DNA of the CDR3 is TGCGCCAGCAGCCAAGAGTGGGGCGGGGGAAACAATGGGCAGTTCTTC.